The TCR beta chain under discussion was sequenced for a study of CD8+ T cells in alopecia areata. Following extraction, RNA underwent reverse transcription to cDNA, which served as the sequencing template. Repertoires were generated with immunoSEQ multiplex PCR, while TCRdb's copy carries only in-frame clones and drops some. Of 90,000 to 130,000 clones listed, almost 60% are singletons. Cell sorting on a FACSAria was used to separate CD4+ and CD8+ T cells from the PBMCs. The TCR sequence derives from a human donor in good health. Input material: CD8+ T cells sorted from blood.

CDR3 residues: CASSPPGNEQFF. For the CDR3, the DNA is TGTGCCAGCAGTCCGCCAGGGAATGAGCAGTTCTTC. The chain links TRBV27 to TRBJ2-1; a weak D match, TRBD1 (5 bases). The CDR3 runs to 12 residues. Trimming cost V 5 bases and J 7 bases, with 9 bases left between them. CDR1 and CDR2 (germline): MNHEY, SMNVEV (reference sequence).